This T cell receptor beta chain was sequenced in a study of response to subunit inactivated influenza vaccine. Study-level findings and limits: It was suggested by the authors that few new T cells are recruited by each seasonal influenza vaccination.

To note about this clonotype: The antigen is undetermined.

TCRdb passed the RT-PCR reads through MiXCR, listing each CDR3 protein once. The data hold roughly 780,000 distinct CDR3 sequences, with less than 20% observed a single time. The CDR3 covers 14 residues. Trimming shortened V by 1 base and J by 1 base, and 7 bases separated the two germline ends. Germline CDR1 reads SQVTM; CDR2 reads ANQGSEA. The sample consisted of PBMCs from blood, taken roughly 5 days after vaccination. This clonotype was obtained from a man aged 50-59 years who received an inactivated influenza vaccine. The rearrangement uses TRBV29-1 and TRBJ2-2; no definite D call. The CDR3: CSVEAGWNTGELFF. In DNA form, the CDR3 reads TGCAGCGTTGAAGCAGGTTGGAACACCGGGGAGCTGTTTTTT.